A single sample gave rise to the 27 T cell receptor beta chains below, sequenced in a study of OX40 agonist ivuxolimab in advanced cancers. This table comes from immunoSEQ multiplex PCR, and its TCRdb copy is limited to in-frame clones, with some not included. The data show tens of thousands of clones, 86% seen once. The sample was CD4+ or CD8+ T cells sorted from blood, taken in a trial of the OX40 agonist ivuxolimab. Receptor source: an adult with an advanced solid tumor such as melanoma, head and neck, liver or kidney cancer.

This clone was seen once. V usage is TRBV7-9 and J usage is TRBJ1-2; 8 nucleotides agree with TRBD1. The CDR3 is made up of 16 amino acids. Per germline, CDR1 SEHNR and CDR2 FQNEAQ (reference sequence). After removal of 5 bases from V and 0 bases from J, the junction contained 8 bases not matched to a gene. This CDR3 reads CASSKGGQDSNYGYTF. The CDR3 coding sequence is TGTGCCAGCAGCAAAGGGGGACAGGACTCTAACTATGGCTACACCTTC.

V gene TRBV5-1 combines with J gene TRBJ2-5; 15 positions agree with TRBD2. In germline, CDR1 is SGHRS, CDR2 YFSETQ. The CDR3 is 17 residues long. V shed 4 bases, J shed 5 bases, and the junction held 9 bases outside the gene matches. This CDR3 is CASSVGLAGGQLETQYF. Written as DNA, the CDR3 is TGCGCCAGCAGCGTAGGACTAGCGGGGGGGCAACTGGAGACCCAGTACTTC.

The J gene is TRBJ1-4, the V gene TRBV25-1; D perhaps matches TRBD1 (5 bases). The ends were cut back, 3 bases at V and 3 bases at J, with 20 bases in the middle. CDR1 is MGHDK and CDR2 is SYGVNS in the germline V gene. The CDR3 is 18 amino acids. This CDR3 is CASSDIGQGIGANEKLFF. CDR3 in DNA: TGTGCCAGCAGTGACATCGGGCAGGGAATTGGGGCTAATGAAAAACTGTTTTTT.

The chain combines TRBV4-1 with TRBJ1-6; TRBD1 matches at 7 bases. The CDR3 covers 16 residues. The germline gives CDR1 MGHRA, CDR2 YSYEKL. The trim removed 0 bases at V and 7 bases at J, leaving 6 bases unmatched. The DNA for the CDR3 is TGCGCCAGCAGCCAAGAGAACGGCAGGGGGAATTCACCCCTCCACTTT. It yields the protein CASSQENGRGNSPLHF.

The V gene is TRBV7-2, the J gene TRBJ2-5; 8 bases align to TRBD1. CDR3 length: 17 amino acids. The germline V gene has CDR1 SGHTA and CDR2 FQGNSA. After removal of 5 bases from V and 4 bases from J, the junction contained 15 bases not matched to a gene. The CDR3 region is CASSLALGQVAGETQYF. CDR3 DNA: TGTGCCAGCAGCCTTGCCCTGGGACAGGTCGCCGGAGAGACCCAGTACTTC.

V is TRBV18 and J is TRBJ2-1, with TRBD2 matching 12 bases. The germline V gene has CDR1 KGHSH and CDR2 LQKENI. J lost 10 bases, V lost 2 bases, and 9 bases had no gene match. This CDR3 contains 16 residues. In DNA, the CDR3 is TGTGCCAGCTCACCATTCCCTAGCGGGGGGGCAGGGGAGCAGTTCTTC. This gives the protein CASSPFPSGGAGEQFF.

The chain is built from TRBV5-1 and TRBJ1-1; tentative D call: TRBD1 (5 bases). The CDR3 has 15 amino acids. V lost 4 bases and J 0 bases, leaving 13 bases between the germline ends. Germline values: CDR1 SGHRS, CDR2 YFSETQ. The CDR3 coding sequence is TGCGCCAGCAGCCGAACGGGGGTAGTGAACACTGAAGCTTTCTTT. This translates into CASSRTGVVNTEAFF.

J is TRBJ2-2 and V is TRBV9; possibly TRBD1 for D (5 bases). The CDR3 length is 14 residues. Trimming took off 7 bases at V and 0 bases at J, with 10 bases between the two ends. Germline CDR1 reads SGDLS; CDR2 reads YYNGEE. CDR3 bases: TGTGCCAGCCGACAGACGGCGAACACCGGGGAGCTGTTTTTT. Protein sequence: CASRQTANTGELFF. Based on the CDR3 plus reference TRBV9 and TRBJ2-2, the full variable domain is DSGVTQTPKHLITATGQRVTLRCSPRSGDLSVYWYQQSLDQGLQFLIQYYNGEERAKGNILERFSAQQFPDLHSELNLSSLELGDSALYFCASRQTANTGELFFGEGSRLTVL.

This chain links TRBV6-5 with TRBJ2-7; no clear D. The CDR3 length is 14 residues. From germline, CDR1 is MNHEY and CDR2 SVGAGI. Trimming took 0 bases from V and 2 from J, leaving 8 bases between them. The CDR3 nucleotides read TGTGCCAGCAGTTACTCGATCGGACCCTACGAGCAGTACTTC. Its protein product is CASSYSIGPYEQYF.

This chain joins TRBV2 and TRBJ1-1; possibly TRBD1 for D (5 bases). CDR1 is SNHLY and CDR2 is FYNNEI in the germline V gene. V lost 7 bases and J lost 5, with 14 bases in between. This CDR3 has 13 amino acids. CDR3 region: CASKGLFGTEAFF. CDR3 sequence (DNA): TGTGCCAGCAAGGGGCTTTTTGGGACTGAAGCTTTCTTT.

This clone appeared once. The V call is TRBV10-1, the J call TRBJ2-3, with no clear D. The CDR3 length is 11 residues. Germline V gene data show CDR1 as WNHNN and CDR2 as SYGVQD (reference sequence). With 8 bases removed from V and 2 bases from J, the gap between germline ends came to 5 bases. Written as DNA, the CDR3 is TGCGCCAGCGGATCCACAGATACGCAGTATTTT. It is translated as CASGSTDTQYF.

The rearrangement links TRBV15 to TRBJ1-3; the D is unclear. Germline lookup yields CDR1 LNHNV and CDR2 YYDKDF (reference sequence). The V gene lost 5 bases and the J gene lost 0 bases, with 5 bases spanning the gap. The CDR3 length is 13 residues. The DNA for the CDR3 is TGTGCCACCAGCTATATCTCTGGAAACACCATATATTTT. Encoded protein: CATSYISGNTIYF. Looking up the rest from reference TRBV15 and TRBJ1-3 gives the full variable domain: DAMVIQNPRYQVTQFGKPVTLSCSQTLNHNVMYWYQQKSSQAPKLLFHYYDKDFNNEADTPDNFQSRRPNTSFCFLDIRSPGLGDTAMYLCATSYISGNTIYFGEGSWLTVV.

This CDR3 is CAWSVGEKLFF. As DNA, the CDR3 is TGTGCCTGGAGTGTTGGGGAAAAACTGTTTTTT. V and J are TRBV30 and TRBJ1-4; D unresolved. The CDR3 extends over 11 amino acids. CDR1 and CDR2 (germline): GTSNPN, SVGIG (reference sequence). V was trimmed by 0 bases and J by 8 bases, leaving 4 bases between them.

The chain combines TRBV14 with TRBJ2-5, with TRBD2 identical over 11 bases. J lost 1 base, V lost 4 bases, and 2 bases had no gene match. The germline V gene has CDR1 SGHDN and CDR2 FVKESK. This CDR3 is 15 amino acids long. In DNA, the CDR3 is TGTGCCAGCAGCCTCCTAGCGGGGGGCCAAGAGACCCAGTACTTC. Translated: CASSLLAGGQETQYF.

The chain's CDR3 is CALYRGNNYGYTF. DNA for the CDR3: TGTGCCTTGTACAGGGGGAATAACTATGGCTACACCTTC. The genes are TRBV30 and TRBJ1-2; 8 bases agree with TRBD1. Trimming removed 7 bases from V and 1 base from J; junction bases left unmatched: 5. Germline loops: CDR1 GTSNPN, CDR2 SVGIG (reference sequence). The CDR3 runs 13 residues.

This clone was observed a handful of times. The chain has TRBV10-2 and TRBJ1-5; 7 nucleotides agree with TRBD1. CDR1 WSHSY and CDR2 SAAADI come from the germline V gene. V gave up 6 bases and J gave up 4 bases; unmatched junction bases: 9. This CDR3 is built from 15 residues. The CDR3 protein is CASSHDRVGNQPQHF. The CDR3 nucleotides read TGCGCCAGCAGCCACGACAGGGTTGGTAATCAGCCCCAGCATTTT.

This chain links TRBV6-1 with TRBJ1-5; no clear D. Germline CDR1 is MNHNS and CDR2 is SASEGT. The CDR3 spans 13 residues. The V end lost 7 bases, the J end lost 3 bases, and 10 bases lay between the germline ends. In DNA, the CDR3 is TGTGCCAGCAAAGGTGAGATCAATCAGCCCCAGCATTTT. It translates to CASKGEINQPQHF.

The genes are TRBV10-1 and TRBJ2-1; TRBD2 matches at 9 bases. The ends lost 8 bases at V and 7 bases at J; junction bases unmatched: 6. Per the germline V gene, CDR1 is WNHNN and CDR2 is SYGVQD (reference sequence). The CDR3 spans 13 residues. CDR3: CASQGGGGNEQFF. In DNA, the CDR3 is TGCGCCAGCCAGGGCGGGGGGGGAAATGAGCAGTTCTTC.

The genes are TRBV27 and TRBJ1-5, with TRBD1 identical over 12 bases. Germline V CDR1 and CDR2: MNHEY, SMNVEV (reference sequence). The CDR3 is made up of 15 amino acids. V lost 6 bases and J lost 5; bases outside the gene matches: 5. For the CDR3, the DNA is TGTGCCAGCAGACCGGGACAGGGGGCTTATCAGCCCCAGCATTTT. It translates to CASRPGQGAYQPQHF.

V is TRBV19 and J is TRBJ2-7; maybe TRBD1 (5 bases). The length of the CDR3 is 13 residues. The V gene's germline CDR1 is LNHDA and CDR2 SQIVND (reference sequence). V was trimmed by 4 bases and J by 0 bases, leaving 7 bases between them. The CDR3: CASSNTGSYEQYF. CDR3 DNA sequence: TGTGCCAGTAGTAACACAGGCTCCTACGAGCAGTACTTC.

CDR3 in amino acids: CASSFEGTERSPLHF. The DNA of the CDR3 is TGTGCCAGCAGTTTTGAAGGGACGGAGAGATCACCCCTCCACTTT. V gene TRBV27 combines with J gene TRBJ1-6, with D perhaps TRBD1 (5 bases). Trimming took 3 bases from V and 10 from J, leaving 16 bases between them. The V gene's germline CDR1 is MNHEY and CDR2 SMNVEV (reference sequence). The CDR3 is 15 amino acids.

The J gene is TRBJ2-1, the V gene TRBV5-8, with a possible D match to TRBD1 (5 bases). The CDR3 has 13 residues. With 4 bases removed from V and 5 bases from J, the gap between germline ends came to 10 bases. Germline V gene data show CDR1 as SGHTS and CDR2 as YDEGEE. The CDR3 DNA follows: TGTGCCAGCAGCACAGGAATCAACAATGAGCAGTTCTTC. It encodes CASSTGINNEQFF.

This chain joins TRBV18 and TRBJ2-2; the D is unclear. This CDR3 spans 15 amino acids. CDR1 and CDR2 (germline): KGHSH, LQKENI. Trimming pared 0 bases from V and 7 bases from J, leaving 12 bases between. In DNA form, the CDR3 reads TGTGCCAGCTCACCACCGGCAGCCTTAGGCGGGGAGCTGTTTTTT. Protein sequence: CASSPPAALGGELFF.

The chain is built from TRBV4-1 and TRBJ2-1; possibly TRBD2 for D (7 bases). The germline V and J ends were trimmed by 0 bases and 11 bases, with 14 bases remaining between them. The CDR3 sequence is 14 residues long. Per the germline V gene, CDR1 is MGHRA and CDR2 is YSYEKL. CDR3: CASSQEGGGGKQFF. DNA of the CDR3: TGCGCCAGCAGCCAAGAAGGGGGGGGAGGGAAGCAGTTCTTC.

The rearrangement links TRBV21-1 to TRBJ2-1. TRBV21-1 is a known pseudogene. CDR3 length: 14 amino acids. CDR3 coding DNA: TGTGCCAGCAGCAAGCGCCAGTCTGGGGGTGAGCAGTTCTTC. It translates to CASSKRQSGGEQFF.

The chain uses TRBV9 and TRBJ2-6, with TRBD1 matching over 8 bases. The germline CDR1 and CDR2 sequences are SGDLS and YYNGEE. V gave up 3 bases and J gave up 0 bases; unmatched junction bases: 8. CDR3 length: 18 amino acids. The CDR3 loop is CASSAWTGLTSGANVLTF. The CDR3, as DNA: TGTGCCAGCAGCGCCTGGACAGGGTTAACCTCTGGGGCCAACGTCCTGACTTTC.

V is TRBV10-3 and J is TRBJ1-1; D is perhaps TRBD1 (5 bases). V was clipped by 10 bases and J by 1 base, with 13 bases between them. The germline gives CDR1 ENHRY, CDR2 SYGVKD. The CDR3 runs 13 residues. The CDR3 protein is CATKAGGNTEAFF. The CDR3 DNA sequence: TGTGCCACTAAAGCCGGGGGGAACACTGAAGCTTTCTTT.